The 17 T cell receptor beta chains below were found in one sample sequenced in a study of identical twins. TCRdb independently ran MiXCR on the 5' RACE reads; one entry per CDR3 protein. Altogether roughly 250,000 distinct CDR3 sequences are present, 6.5% to 9% being singletons, with the ten largest covering more than 5%. The same specimen was also included in a second study, on yellow fever vaccine responses in identical twins.

What was sequenced was CD8+ T cells sorted from blood. These TCRs come from a woman under 30 in good health.

This chain links TRBV4-1 with TRBJ2-7; 9 bases agree with TRBD2. This CDR3 spans 16 amino acids. The V and J ends lost 3 bases and 3 bases, in that order; junction bases with no gene match: 9. The germline gives CDR1 MGHRA, CDR2 YSYEKL. Here the CDR3 DNA reads TGCGCCAGCAGCCACTCCCTAGCGGGGCCTAACTACGAGCAGTACTTC. It specifies CASSHSLAGPNYEQYF.

This clonotype was seen many times. This chain joins TRBV12-3 or TRBV12-4 and TRBJ1-1, with TRBD1 as a possible D gene (5 bases). CDR3 length: 16 residues. V lost 1 base to trimming and J lost 6 bases, with 18 bases between them. CDR3 sequence: CASSLGQGGLSAEAFF. Written as DNA, the CDR3 is TGTGCCAGCAGTTTAGGGCAGGGCGGGTTGTCCGCTGAAGCTTTCTTT.

This clonotype has a handful of counts. The chain employs TRBV12-3 or TRBV12-4 and TRBJ1-1; D is possibly TRBD1 (5 bases). V was shortened by 3 bases and J by 1 base, with 9 bases between the two germline ends. This CDR3 has 14 amino acids. This chain's CDR3 is CASSLGGPNTEAFF. As DNA, the CDR3 is TGTGCCAGCAGTTTGGGGGGACCGAACACTGAAGCTTTCTTT.

This clonotype occurred many times. The chain employs TRBV28 and TRBJ1-1, with 7 bases aligning to TRBD1. The V and J ends lost 5 bases and 10 bases, in that order; junction bases with no gene match: 7. This CDR3 spans 12 amino acids. Germline V gene lookup returns CDR1 MDHEN and CDR2 SYDVKM. The CDR3 DNA sequence: TGTGCCAGCAGTCAAACAGGGGCCGGAGCTTTCTTT. Translated, it gives CASSQTGAGAFF.

This clonotype was observed a handful of times. The V gene is TRBV3-1, the J gene TRBJ2-1; 7 bases map to TRBD2. Germline CDR1 reads LGHDT; CDR2 reads YNNKEL (reference sequence). CDR3 length equals 16 residues. J was trimmed by 4 bases and V by 6 bases; bases with no gene match: 12. The CDR3 loop is CASSRRLAGRYNEQFF. The CDR3 region has the DNA TGTGCCAGCAGTCGACGACTAGCTGGGAGATACAATGAGCAGTTCTTC.

This clonotype was seen many times. This rearrangement joins TRBV20-1 to TRBJ2-5; a possible D gene is TRBD2 (5 bases). This CDR3 is 14 amino acids long. Germline V CDR1 and CDR2: DFQATT, SNEGSKA (reference sequence). Deletions cut 6 bases from V and 5 bases from J, with 19 bases between. The CDR3 sequence is CSAEVLPFRETQYF. Written as DNA, the CDR3 is TGCAGTGCGGAGGTTCTACCTTTTCGCGAGACCCAGTACTTC.

This clonotype was found a few times. The chain uses TRBV4-1 and TRBJ2-5, with D possibly being TRBD2 (5 bases). CDR1 is MGHRA, CDR2 YSYEKL, per germline. The CDR3 spans 16 residues. V lost 3 bases and J 5 bases, leaving 19 bases between the germline ends. The CDR3 loop reads CASSQTPGREGETQYF. The DNA for the CDR3 is TGCGCCAGCAGCCAGACGCCGGGAAGGGAAGGGGAGACCCAGTACTTC.

The V call is TRBV11-2, the J call TRBJ1-2; D gene unclear. CDR1 and CDR2 (germline): SGHAT, FQNNGV. CDR3 length: 12 residues. V was cut by 2 bases and J by 8 bases, with 9 bases left in between. The CDR3 protein is CASSLMLSGYTF. As DNA, the CDR3 is TGTGCCAGCAGCTTAATGTTGTCCGGCTACACCTTC.

With regard to this clonotype: A junction boundary mismatches the germline segment, possibly from a read error. The CDR3 nucleotides read TGTGCCAGCAGCATAGCGTTGAGGGACAGGGTGAATGGCTACACCTTC. Translating it yields CASSIALRDRVNGYTF. The rearrangement uses TRBV7-9 and TRBJ1-2; 9 bases line up with TRBD1. This CDR3 spans 16 amino acids. The germline CDR1 and CDR2 sequences are SEHNR and FQNEAQ (reference sequence).

This clonotype was seen repeatedly, ten times or more. The V call is TRBV2, the J call TRBJ2-1; 7 nucleotides align to TRBD2. V gave up 8 bases and J gave up 0 bases; unmatched junction bases: 1. Germline CDR1 and CDR2: SNHLY and FYNNEI. The CDR3 sequence is 13 residues long. CDR3 bases: TGTGCCAGCTCGGGAGGCTCCTACAATGAGCAGTTCTTC. Amino acids: CASSGGSYNEQFF.

In its sample, this clonotype was seen many times. The J gene is TRBJ1-2, the V gene TRBV7-9, with a weak D call TRBD1 (6 bases). The germline CDR1 and CDR2 sequences are SEHNR and FQNEAQ (reference sequence). This CDR3 spans 15 amino acids. V was trimmed by 3 bases and J by 3 bases, leaving 14 bases between them. The CDR3, as DNA: TGTGCCAGCAGCTTCCTGGCAGGGGAAGACTATGGCTACACCTTC. Protein: CASSFLAGEDYGYTF.

This clonotype was seen repeatedly, ten times or more. The chain employs TRBV28 and TRBJ2-3; no definite D call. Germline assignment: CDR1 MDHEN and CDR2 SYDVKM. The CDR3 totals 14 residues. The V end was cut by 5 bases, the J end by 5 bases, with 14 bases between. In DNA, the CDR3 is TGTGCCAGCAGTCCGCAGTCCGGGCGAGATACGCAGTATTTT. Amino acid sequence: CASSPQSGRDTQYF.

This clonotype was picked up many times. The genes are TRBV2 and TRBJ2-7, with 7 nucleotides matching TRBD1. The CDR3 spans 13 residues. Germline V lookup: CDR1 SNHLY, CDR2 FYNNEI. Losses at the gene ends were 6 bases for V and 2 bases for J; bases not matched to a gene: 4. In DNA form, the CDR3 reads TGTGCCAGCAGATGGGACAGTACCTACGAGCAGTACTTC. As protein: CASRWDSTYEQYF.

This clonotype showed up many times. This chain links TRBV29-1 with TRBJ2-1, with 8 bases matching TRBD1. The J segment lost 6 bases and the V segment lost 5 bases, leaving 3 bases of the junction unmatched. The CDR3 totals 12 residues. Germline lookup yields CDR1 SQVTM and CDR2 ANQGSEA. The CDR3 bases are TGCAGCGTTCACACAGGGGGCAATGAGCAGTTCTTC. Amino acid sequence: CSVHTGGNEQFF.

CDR3 region: CASYKGTSGPLYEQFF. CDR3 nucleotides: TGTGCCAGCTATAAAGGGACTAGCGGCCCTTTGTATGAGCAGTTCTTC. This rearrangement joins TRBV7-9 to TRBJ2-1; 11 nucleotides match TRBD2. Germline lookup yields CDR1 SEHNR and CDR2 FQNEAQ (reference sequence). Losses at the gene ends were 8 bases for V and 8 bases for J; bases not matched to a gene: 14. CDR3 length: 16 amino acids.

This clonotype has at least ten counts. The CDR3, as DNA: TGTGCCAGCAGTTACTACGGAACCTCCTACGAGCAGTACGTC. This sequence encodes CASSYYGTSYEQYV. The chain carries TRBV6-2 or TRBV6-3 and TRBJ2-7; no clear D gene. With 1 base removed from V and 0 bases from J, the gap between germline ends came to 7 bases. Germline V gene sequence: CDR1 MNHEY, CDR2 SVGEGT. This CDR3 comprises 14 residues.

This clonotype was recorded a few times. CDR3 DNA: TGTGCCAGCAGGGACGGACTAGTTACGGCAGAGACCCAGTACTTC. Protein: CASRDGLVTAETQYF. The chain uses TRBV2 and TRBJ2-5; TRBD2 aligns across 7 bases. The V segment lost 6 bases and the J segment 4 bases; nucleotides outside the gene matches: 11. The CDR3 loop spans 15 amino acids. CDR1 is SNHLY and CDR2 is FYNNEI in the germline V gene.